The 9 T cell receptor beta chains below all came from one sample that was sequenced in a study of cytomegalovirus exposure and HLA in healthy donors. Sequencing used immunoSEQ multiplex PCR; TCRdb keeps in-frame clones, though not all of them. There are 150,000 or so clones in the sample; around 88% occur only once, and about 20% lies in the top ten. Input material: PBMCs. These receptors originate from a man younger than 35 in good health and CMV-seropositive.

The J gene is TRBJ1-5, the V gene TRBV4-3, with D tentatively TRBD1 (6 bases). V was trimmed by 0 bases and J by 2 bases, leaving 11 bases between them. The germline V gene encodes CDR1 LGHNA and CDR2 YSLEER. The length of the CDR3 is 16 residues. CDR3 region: CASSQELAGGNQPQHF. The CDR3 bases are TGCGCCAGCAGCCAAGAATTAGCAGGGGGCAATCAGCCCCAGCATTTT.

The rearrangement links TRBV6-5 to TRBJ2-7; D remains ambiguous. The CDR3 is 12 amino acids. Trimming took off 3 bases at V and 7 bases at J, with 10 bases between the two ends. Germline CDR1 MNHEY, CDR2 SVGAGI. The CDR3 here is CASSYNGYEQYF. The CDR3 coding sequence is TGTGCCAGCAGTTATAACGGGTATGAGCAGTACTTC.

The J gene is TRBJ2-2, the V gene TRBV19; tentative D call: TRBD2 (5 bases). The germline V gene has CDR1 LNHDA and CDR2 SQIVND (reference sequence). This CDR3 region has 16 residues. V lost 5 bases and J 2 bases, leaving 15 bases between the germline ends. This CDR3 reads CASSPSISGNTGELFF. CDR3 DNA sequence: TGTGCCAGTAGTCCCTCTATCTCGGGAAACACCGGGGAGCTGTTTTTT. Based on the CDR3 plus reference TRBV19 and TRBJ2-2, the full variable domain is DGGITQSPKYLFRKEGQNVTLSCEQNLNHDAMYWYRQDPGQGLRLIYYSQIVNDFQKGDIAEGYSVSREKKESFPLTVTSAQKNPTAFYLCASSPSISGNTGELFFGEGSRLTVL.

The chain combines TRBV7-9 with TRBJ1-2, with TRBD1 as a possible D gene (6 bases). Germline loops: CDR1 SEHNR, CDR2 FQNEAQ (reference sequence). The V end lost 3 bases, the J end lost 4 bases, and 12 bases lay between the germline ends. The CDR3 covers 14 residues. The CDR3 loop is CASSFGGNGYGYTF. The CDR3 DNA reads TGTGCCAGCAGCTTTGGGGGCAATGGCTATGGCTACACCTTC.

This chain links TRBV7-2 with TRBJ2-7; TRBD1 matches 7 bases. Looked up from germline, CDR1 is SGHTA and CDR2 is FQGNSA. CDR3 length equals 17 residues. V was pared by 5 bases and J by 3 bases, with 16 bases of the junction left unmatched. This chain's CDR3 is CASSQGYGTVRFYEQYF. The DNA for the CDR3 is TGTGCCAGCAGCCAAGGATATGGGACAGTGAGATTCTACGAGCAGTACTTC.

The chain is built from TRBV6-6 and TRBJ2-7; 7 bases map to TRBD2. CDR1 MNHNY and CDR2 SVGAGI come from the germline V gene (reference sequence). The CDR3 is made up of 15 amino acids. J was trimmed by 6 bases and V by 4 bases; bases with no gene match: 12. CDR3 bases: TGTGCCAGCAGTTGGGAGCCGTCCACGGGGGGCGAGCAGTACTTC. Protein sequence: CASSWEPSTGGEQYF.

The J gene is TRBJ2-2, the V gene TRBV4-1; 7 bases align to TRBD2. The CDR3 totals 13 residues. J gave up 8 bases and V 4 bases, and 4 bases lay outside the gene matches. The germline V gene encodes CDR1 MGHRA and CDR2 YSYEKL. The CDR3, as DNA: TGCGCCAGCAGCCGGGAGGGCCGGGGGGAGCTGTTTTTT. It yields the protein CASSREGRGELFF.

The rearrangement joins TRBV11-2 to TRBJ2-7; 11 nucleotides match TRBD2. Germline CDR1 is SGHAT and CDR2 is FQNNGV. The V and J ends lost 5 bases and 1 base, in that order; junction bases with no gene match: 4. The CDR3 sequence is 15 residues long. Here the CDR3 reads CASSPLAGGSYEQYF. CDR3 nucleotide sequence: TGTGCCAGCAGCCCTCTAGCGGGGGGTTCCTACGAGCAGTACTTC.

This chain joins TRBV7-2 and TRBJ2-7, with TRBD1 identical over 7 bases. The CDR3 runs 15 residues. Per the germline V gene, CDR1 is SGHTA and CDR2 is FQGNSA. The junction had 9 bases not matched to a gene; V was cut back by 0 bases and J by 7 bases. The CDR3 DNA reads TGTGCCAGCAGCTTAGCGGGGACAGAATTACAGGAGCAGTACTTC. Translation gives CASSLAGTELQEQYF.